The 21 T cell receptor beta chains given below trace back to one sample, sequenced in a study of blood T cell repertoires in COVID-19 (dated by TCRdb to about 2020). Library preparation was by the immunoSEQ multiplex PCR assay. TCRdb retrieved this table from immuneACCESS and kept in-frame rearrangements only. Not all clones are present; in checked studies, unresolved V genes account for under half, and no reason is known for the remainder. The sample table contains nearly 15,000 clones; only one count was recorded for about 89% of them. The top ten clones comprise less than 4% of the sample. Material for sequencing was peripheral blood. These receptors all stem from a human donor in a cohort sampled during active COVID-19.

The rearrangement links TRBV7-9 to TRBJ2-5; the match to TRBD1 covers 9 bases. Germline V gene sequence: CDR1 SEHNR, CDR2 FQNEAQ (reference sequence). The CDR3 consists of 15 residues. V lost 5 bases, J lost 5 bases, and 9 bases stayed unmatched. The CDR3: CASSARDRADETQYF. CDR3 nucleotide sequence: TGTGCCAGCAGCGCCCGGGACAGGGCTGATGAGACCCAGTACTTC.

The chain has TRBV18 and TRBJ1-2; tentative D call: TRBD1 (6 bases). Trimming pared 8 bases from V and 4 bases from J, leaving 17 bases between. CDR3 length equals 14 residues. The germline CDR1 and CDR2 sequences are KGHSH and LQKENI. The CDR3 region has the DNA TGTGCCAGCAAACTAGTGACAGGTAGCTATGGCTACACCTTC. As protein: CASKLVTGSYGYTF.

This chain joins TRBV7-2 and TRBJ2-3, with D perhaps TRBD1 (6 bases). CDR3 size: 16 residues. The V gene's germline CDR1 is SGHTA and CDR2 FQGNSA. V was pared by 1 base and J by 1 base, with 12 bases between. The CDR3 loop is CASSLGLGAGTDTQYF. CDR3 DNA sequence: TGTGCCAGCAGCTTAGGATTGGGGGCGGGCACAGATACGCAGTATTTT.

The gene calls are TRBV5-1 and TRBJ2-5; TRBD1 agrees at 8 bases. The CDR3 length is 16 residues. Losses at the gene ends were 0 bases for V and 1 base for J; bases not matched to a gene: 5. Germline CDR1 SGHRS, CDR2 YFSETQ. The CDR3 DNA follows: TGCGCCAGCAGCTTGGGTACAGGGGGGCCCCAAGAGACCCAGTACTTC. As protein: CASSLGTGGPQETQYF.

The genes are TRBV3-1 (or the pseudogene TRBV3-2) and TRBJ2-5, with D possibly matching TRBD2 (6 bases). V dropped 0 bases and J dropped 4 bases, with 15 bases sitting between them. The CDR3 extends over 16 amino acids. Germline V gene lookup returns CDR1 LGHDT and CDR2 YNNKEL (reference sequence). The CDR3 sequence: CASSQDFGTGGETQYF. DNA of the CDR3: TGTGCCAGCAGCCAAGACTTTGGCACCGGGGGAGAGACCCAGTACTTC.

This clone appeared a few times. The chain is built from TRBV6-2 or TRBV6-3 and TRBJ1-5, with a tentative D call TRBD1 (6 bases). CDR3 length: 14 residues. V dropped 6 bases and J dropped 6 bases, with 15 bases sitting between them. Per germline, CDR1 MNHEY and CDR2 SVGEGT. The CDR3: CASSVQGGGQPQHF. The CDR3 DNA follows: TGTGCCAGCAGCGTACAGGGAGGGGGTCAGCCCCAGCATTTT.

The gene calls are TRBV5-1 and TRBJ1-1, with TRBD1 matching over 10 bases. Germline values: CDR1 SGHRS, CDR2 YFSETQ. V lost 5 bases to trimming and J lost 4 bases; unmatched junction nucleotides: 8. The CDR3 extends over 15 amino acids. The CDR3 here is CASRGPGTGATEAFF. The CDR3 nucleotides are TGCGCCAGCAGGGGACCCGGGACAGGGGCCACTGAAGCTTTCTTT.

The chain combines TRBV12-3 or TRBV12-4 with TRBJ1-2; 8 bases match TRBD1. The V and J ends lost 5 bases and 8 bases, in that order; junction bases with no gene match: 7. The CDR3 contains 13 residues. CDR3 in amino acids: CASSVDRGYGYTF. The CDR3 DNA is TGTGCCAGCAGTGTAGACAGGGGTTACGGCTACACCTTC.

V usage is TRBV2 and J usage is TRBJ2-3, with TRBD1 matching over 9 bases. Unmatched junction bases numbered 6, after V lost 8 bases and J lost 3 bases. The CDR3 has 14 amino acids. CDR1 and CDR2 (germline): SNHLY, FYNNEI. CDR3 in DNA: TGTGCCAGCTGCCGGGACAGGGTGACAGATACGCAGTATTTT. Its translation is CASCRDRVTDTQYF.

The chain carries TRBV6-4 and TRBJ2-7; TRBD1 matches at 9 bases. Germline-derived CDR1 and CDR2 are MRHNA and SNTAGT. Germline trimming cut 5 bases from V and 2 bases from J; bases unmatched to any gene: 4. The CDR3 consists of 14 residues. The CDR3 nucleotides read TGTGCCAGCAGTCGGGACAGGGTGACCTACGAGCAGTACTTC. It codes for CASSRDRVTYEQYF.

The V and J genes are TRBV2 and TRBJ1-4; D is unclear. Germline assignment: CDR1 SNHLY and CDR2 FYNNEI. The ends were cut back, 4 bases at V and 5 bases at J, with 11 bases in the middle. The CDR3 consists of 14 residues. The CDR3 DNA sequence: TGTGCCAGCAGTGTCACTGTAACCAATGAAAAACTGTTTTTT. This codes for CASSVTVTNEKLFF. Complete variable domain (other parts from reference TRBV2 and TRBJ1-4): EPEVTQTPSHQVTQMGQEVILRCVPISNHLYFYWYRQILGQKVEFLVSFYNNEISEKSEIFDDQFSVERPDGSNFTLKIRSTKLEDSAMYFCASSVTVTNEKLFFGSGTQLSVL.

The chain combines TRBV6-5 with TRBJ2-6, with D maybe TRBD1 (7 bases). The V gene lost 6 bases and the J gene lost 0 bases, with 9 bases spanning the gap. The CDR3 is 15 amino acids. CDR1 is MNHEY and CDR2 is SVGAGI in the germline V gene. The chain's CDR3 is CASSQGGSGANVLTF. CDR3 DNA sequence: TGTGCCAGCAGCCAGGGGGGCTCTGGGGCCAACGTCCTGACTTTC.

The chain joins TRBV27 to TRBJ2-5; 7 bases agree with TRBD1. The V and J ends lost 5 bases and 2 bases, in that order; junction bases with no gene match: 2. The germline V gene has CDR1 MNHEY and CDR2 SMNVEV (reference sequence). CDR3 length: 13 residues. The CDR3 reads CASSRRGQETQYF. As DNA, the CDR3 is TGTGCCAGCAGTCGCAGGGGGCAAGAGACCCAGTACTTC.

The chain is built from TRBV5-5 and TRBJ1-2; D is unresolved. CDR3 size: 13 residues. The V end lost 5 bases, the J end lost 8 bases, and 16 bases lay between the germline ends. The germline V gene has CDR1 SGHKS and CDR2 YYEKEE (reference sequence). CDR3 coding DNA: TGTGCCAGCAGTTTCGACGGCCCCAGGGGCTACACCTTC. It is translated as CASSFDGPRGYTF.

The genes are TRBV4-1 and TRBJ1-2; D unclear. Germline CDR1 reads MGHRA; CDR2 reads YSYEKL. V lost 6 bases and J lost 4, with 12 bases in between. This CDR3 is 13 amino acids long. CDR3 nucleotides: TGCGCCAGCAGTCCACCGGGTACCTATGGCTACACCTTC. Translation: CASSPPGTYGYTF.

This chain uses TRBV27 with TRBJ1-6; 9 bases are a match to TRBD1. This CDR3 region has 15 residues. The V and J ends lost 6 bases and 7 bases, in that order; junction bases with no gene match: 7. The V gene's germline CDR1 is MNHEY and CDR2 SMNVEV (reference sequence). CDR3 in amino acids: CASRGDRVGNSPLHF. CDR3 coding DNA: TGTGCCAGCAGGGGGGACAGGGTTGGAAATTCACCCCTCCACTTT.

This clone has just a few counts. Here the CDR3 reads CASRTGFNRNTEAFF. CDR3 nucleotide sequence: TGTGCCAGCAGGACAGGGTTTAATCGAAACACTGAAGCTTTCTTT. V gene TRBV6-5 combines with J gene TRBJ1-1, with 7 bases lining up with TRBD1. The CDR3 extends over 15 amino acids. J lost 2 bases, V lost 6 bases, and 9 bases had no gene match. Per germline, CDR1 MNHEY and CDR2 SVGAGI.

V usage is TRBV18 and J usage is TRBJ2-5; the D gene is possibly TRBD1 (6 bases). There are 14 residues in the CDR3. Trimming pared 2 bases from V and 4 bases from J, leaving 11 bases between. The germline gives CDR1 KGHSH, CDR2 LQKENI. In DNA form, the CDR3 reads TGTGCCAGCTCACCAGATGCAGGGGCAGAGACCCAGTACTTC. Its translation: CASSPDAGAETQYF.

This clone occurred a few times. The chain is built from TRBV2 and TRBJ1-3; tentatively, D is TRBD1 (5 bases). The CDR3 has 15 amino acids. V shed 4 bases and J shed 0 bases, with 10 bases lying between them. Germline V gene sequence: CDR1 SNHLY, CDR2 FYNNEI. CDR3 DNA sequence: TGTGCCAGCAGTGGCCCGGGGGGCTCTGGAAACACCATATATTTT. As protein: CASSGPGGSGNTIYF.

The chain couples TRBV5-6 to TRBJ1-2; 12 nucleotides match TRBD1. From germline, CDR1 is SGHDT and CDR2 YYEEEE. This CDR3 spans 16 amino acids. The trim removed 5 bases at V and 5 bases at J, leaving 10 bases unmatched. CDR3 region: CASSAGTGGLGYGYTF. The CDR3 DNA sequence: TGTGCCAGCAGTGCCGGGACAGGGGGCCTAGGGTATGGCTACACCTTC.

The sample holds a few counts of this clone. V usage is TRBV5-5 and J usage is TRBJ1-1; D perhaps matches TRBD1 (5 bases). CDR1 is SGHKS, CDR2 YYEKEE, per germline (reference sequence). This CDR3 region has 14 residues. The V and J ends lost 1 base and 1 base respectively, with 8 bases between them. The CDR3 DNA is TGTGCCAGCAGCTTGCAGGGTGGGAACACTGAAGCTTTCTTT. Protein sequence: CASSLQGGNTEAFF.